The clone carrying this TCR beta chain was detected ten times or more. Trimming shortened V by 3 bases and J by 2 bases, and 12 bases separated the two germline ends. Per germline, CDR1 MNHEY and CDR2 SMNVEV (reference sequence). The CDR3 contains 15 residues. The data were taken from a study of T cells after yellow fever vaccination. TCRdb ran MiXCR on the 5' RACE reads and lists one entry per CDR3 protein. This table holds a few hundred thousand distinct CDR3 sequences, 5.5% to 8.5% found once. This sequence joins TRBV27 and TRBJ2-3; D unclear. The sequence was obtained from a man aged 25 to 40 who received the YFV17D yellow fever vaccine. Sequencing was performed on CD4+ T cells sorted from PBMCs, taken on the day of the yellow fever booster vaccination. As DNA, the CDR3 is TGTGCCAGCAGTTTGACGCGTGAATACACAGATACGCAGTATTTT. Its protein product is CASSLTREYTDTQYF.